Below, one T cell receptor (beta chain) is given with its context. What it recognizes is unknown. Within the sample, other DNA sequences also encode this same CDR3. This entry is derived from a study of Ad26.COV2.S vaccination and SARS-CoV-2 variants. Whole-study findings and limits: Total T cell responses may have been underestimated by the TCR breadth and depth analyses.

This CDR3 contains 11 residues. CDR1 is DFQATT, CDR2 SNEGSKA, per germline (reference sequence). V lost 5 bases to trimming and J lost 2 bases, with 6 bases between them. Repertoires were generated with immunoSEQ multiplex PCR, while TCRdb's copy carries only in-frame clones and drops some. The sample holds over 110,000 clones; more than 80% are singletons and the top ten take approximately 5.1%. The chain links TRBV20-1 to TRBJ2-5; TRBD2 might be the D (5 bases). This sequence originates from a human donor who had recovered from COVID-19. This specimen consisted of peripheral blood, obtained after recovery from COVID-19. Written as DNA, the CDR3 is TGCAGTGCTCGGGATCAAGAGACCCAGTACTTC. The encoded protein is CSARDQETQYF.